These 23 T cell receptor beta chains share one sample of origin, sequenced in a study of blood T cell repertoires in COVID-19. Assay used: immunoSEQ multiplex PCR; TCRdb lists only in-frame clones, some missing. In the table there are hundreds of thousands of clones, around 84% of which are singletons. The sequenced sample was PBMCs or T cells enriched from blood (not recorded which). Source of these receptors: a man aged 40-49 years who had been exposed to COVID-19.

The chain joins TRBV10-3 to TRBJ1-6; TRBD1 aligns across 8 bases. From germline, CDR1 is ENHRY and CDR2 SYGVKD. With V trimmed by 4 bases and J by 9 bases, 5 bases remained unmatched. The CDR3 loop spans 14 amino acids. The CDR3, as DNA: TGTGCCATCAGTGGACAGGGGAATGGTTCACCCCTCCACTTT. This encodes CAISGQGNGSPLHF.

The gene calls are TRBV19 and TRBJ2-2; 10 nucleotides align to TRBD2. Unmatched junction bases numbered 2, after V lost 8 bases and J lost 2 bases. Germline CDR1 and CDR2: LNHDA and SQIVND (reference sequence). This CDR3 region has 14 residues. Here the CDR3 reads CASGLAVNTGELFF. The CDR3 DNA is TGTGCCAGTGGACTAGCGGTTAACACCGGGGAGCTGTTTTTT.

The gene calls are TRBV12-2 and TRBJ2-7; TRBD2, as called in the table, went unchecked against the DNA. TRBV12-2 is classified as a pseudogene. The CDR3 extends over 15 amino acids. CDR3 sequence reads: CASRLFPEILYEQYF. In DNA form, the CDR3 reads TGTGCAAGTCGCTTATTCCCGGAGATACTCTACGAGCAGTACTTC.

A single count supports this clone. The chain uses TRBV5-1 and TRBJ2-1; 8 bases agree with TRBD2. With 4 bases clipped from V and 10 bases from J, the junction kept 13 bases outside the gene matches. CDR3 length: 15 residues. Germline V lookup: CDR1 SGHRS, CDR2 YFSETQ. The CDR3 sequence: CASSGGLVGLGEQFF. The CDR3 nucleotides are TGCGCCAGCAGCGGGGGACTAGTAGGGCTCGGGGAGCAGTTCTTC.

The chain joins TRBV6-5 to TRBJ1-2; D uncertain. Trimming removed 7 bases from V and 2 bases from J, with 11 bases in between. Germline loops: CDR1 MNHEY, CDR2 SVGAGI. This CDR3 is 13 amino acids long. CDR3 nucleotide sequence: TGTGCCAGCATATACAGAACCAACTATGGCTACACCTTC. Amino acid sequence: CASIYRTNYGYTF.

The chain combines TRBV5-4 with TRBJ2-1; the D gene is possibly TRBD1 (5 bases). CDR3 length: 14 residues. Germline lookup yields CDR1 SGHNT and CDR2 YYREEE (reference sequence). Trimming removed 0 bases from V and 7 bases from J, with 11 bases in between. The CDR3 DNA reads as TGTGCCAGCAGCTTGGATTGGACAACTAATGAGCAGTTCTTC. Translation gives CASSLDWTTNEQFF.

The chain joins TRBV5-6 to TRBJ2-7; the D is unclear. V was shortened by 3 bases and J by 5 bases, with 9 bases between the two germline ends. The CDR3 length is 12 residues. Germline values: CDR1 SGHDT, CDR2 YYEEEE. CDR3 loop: CASSSHQNEQYF. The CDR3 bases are TGTGCCAGCAGCTCACACCAGAACGAGCAGTACTTC.

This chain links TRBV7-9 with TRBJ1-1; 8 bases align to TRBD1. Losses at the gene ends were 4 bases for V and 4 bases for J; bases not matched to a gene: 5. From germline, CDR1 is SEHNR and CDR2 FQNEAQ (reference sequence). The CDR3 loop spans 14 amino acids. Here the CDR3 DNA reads TGTGCCAGCAGCTCGATGACAGGGGTCACTGAAGCTTTCTTT. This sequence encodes CASSSMTGVTEAFF. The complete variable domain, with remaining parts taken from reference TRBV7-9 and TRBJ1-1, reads DTGVSQNPRHKITKRGQNVTFRCDPISEHNRLYWYRQTLGQGPEFLTYFQNEAQLEKSRLLSDRFSAERPKGSFSTLEIQRTEQGDSAMYLCASSSMTGVTEAFFGQGTRLTVV.

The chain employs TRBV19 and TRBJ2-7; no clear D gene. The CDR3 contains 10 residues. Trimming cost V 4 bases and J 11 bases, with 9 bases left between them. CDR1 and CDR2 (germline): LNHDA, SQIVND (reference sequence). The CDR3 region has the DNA TGTGCCAGTAGTAGAGGCAGCAAGTACTTC. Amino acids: CASSRGSKYF.

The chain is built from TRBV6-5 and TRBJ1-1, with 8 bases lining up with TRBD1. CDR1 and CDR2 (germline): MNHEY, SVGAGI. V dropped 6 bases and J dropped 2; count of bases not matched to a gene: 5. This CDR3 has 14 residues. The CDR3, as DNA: TGTGCCAGCAGGTTACAGGGGGTAAACACTGAAGCTTTCTTT. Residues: CASRLQGVNTEAFF.

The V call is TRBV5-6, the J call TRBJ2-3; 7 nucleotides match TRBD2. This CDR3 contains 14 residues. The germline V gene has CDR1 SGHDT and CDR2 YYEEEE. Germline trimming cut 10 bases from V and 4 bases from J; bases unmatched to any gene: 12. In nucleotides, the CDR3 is TGTGCCTCATCTCGCGGGAGTTTTGCAGATACGCAGTATTTT. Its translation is CASSRGSFADTQYF.

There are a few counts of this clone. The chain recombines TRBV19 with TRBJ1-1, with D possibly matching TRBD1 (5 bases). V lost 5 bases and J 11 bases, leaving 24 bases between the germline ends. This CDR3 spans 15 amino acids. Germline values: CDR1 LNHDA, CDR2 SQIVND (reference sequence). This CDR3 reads CASSPLNWGTRGAFF. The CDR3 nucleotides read TGTGCCAGTAGTCCACTCAATTGGGGAACTCGGGGGGCTTTCTTT. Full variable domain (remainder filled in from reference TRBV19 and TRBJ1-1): DGGITQSPKYLFRKEGQNVTLSCEQNLNHDAMYWYRQDPGQGLRLIYYSQIVNDFQKGDIAEGYSVSREKKESFPLTVTSAQKNPTAFYLCASSPLNWGTRGAFFGQGTRLTVV.

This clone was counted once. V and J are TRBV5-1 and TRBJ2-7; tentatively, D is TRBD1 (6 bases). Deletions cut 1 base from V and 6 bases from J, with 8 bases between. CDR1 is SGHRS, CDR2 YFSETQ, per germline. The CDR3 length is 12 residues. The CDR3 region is CASSLQGREQYF. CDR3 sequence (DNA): TGCGCCAGCAGCTTGCAGGGGCGCGAGCAGTACTTC.

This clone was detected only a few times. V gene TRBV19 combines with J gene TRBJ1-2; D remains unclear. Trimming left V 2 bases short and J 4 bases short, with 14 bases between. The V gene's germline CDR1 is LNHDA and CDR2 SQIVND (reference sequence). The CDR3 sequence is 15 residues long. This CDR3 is CASSITPLGGYGYTF. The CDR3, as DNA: TGTGCCAGTAGTATAACCCCCTTAGGCGGCTATGGCTACACCTTC.

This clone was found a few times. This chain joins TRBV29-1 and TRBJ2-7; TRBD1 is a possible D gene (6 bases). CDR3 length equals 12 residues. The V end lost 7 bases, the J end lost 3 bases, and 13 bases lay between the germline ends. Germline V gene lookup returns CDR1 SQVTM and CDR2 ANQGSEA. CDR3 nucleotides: TGCAGCGCCACCGGGACACTCTACGAGCAGTACTTC. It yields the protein CSATGTLYEQYF.

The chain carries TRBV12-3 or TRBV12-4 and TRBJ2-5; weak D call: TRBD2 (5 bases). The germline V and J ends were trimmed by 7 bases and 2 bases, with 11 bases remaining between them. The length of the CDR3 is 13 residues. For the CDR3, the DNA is TGTGCCAGCACCTGGAGGATACAAGAGACCCAGTACTTC. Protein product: CASTWRIQETQYF.

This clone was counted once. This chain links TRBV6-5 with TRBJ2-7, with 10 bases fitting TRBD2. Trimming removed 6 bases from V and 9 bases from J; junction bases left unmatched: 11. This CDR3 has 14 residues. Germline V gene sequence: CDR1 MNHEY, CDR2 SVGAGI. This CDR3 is CASRTLAGPPWQYF. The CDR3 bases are TGTGCCAGCAGAACACTAGCGGGGCCTCCTTGGCAGTACTTC.

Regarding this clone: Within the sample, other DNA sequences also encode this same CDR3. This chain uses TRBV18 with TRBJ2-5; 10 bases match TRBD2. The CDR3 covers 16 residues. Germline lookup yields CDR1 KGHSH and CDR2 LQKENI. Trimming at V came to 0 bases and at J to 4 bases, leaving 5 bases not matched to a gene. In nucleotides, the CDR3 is TGTGCCAGCTCACCACCCCGAGCGGGAGGGCCAGAGACCCAGTACTTC. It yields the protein CASSPPRAGGPETQYF.

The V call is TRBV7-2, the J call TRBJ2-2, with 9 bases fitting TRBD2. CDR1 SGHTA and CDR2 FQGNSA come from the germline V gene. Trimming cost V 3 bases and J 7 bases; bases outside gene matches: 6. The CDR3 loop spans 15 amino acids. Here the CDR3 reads CASSLTSGTGGELFF. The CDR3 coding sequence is TGTGCCAGCAGCTTGACTAGCGGAACAGGCGGGGAGCTGTTTTTT.

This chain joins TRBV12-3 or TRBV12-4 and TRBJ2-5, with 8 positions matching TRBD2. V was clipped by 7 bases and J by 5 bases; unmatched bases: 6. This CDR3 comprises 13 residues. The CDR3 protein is CASTSGSGETQYF. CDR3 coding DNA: TGTGCCAGCACCAGCGGGAGTGGGGAGACCCAGTACTTC.

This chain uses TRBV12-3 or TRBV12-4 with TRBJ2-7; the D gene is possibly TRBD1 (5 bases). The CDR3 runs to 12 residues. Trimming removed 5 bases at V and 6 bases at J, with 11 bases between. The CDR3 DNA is TGTGCCAGCAGTCTGGGGCCGGCCGAGCAGTACTTC. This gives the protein CASSLGPAEQYF.

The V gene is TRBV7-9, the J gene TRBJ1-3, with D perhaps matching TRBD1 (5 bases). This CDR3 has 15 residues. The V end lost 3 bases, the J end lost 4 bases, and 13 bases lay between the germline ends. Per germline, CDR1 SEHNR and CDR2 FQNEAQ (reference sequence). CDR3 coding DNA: TGTGCCAGCAGCTTGACAGCGACTCTCGGAAACACCATATATTTT. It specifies CASSLTATLGNTIYF.

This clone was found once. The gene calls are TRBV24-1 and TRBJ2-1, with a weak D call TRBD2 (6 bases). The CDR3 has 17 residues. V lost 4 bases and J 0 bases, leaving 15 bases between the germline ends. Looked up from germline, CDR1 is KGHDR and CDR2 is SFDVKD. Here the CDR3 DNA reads TGTGCCACCAGTGACTCCGGAGGGCCTCTCTCCTACAATGAGCAGTTCTTC. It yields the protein CATSDSGGPLSYNEQFF.